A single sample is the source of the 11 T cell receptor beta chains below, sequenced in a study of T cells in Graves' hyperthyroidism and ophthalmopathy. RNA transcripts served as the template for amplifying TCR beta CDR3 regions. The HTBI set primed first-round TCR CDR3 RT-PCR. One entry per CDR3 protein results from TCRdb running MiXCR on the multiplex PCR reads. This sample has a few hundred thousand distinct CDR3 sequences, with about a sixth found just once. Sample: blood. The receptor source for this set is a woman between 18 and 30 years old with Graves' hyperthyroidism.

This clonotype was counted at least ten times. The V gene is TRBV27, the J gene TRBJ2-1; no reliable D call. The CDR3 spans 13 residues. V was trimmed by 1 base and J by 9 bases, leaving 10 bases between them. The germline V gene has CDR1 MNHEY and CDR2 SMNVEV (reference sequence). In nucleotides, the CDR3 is TGTGCCAGCAGTTTATGGAGATCGGGTGAGCAGTTCTTC. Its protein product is CASSLWRSGEQFF.

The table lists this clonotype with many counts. For the CDR3, the DNA is TGTGCCAGCTCACCACCTTCAGGGGCCTACGAGCAGTACTTC. Protein: CASSPPSGAYEQYF. This sequence joins TRBV18 and TRBJ2-7; perhaps TRBD1 as D (6 bases). CDR1 and CDR2 (germline): KGHSH, LQKENI. Trimming pared 0 bases from V and 2 bases from J, leaving 8 bases between. This CDR3 contains 14 residues.

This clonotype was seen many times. The CDR3 loop is CASSLGRTSGSRIYNEQFF. CDR3 DNA: TGTGCCAGCAGCTTAGGGAGAACTAGCGGGAGTCGTATCTACAATGAGCAGTTCTTC. The chain couples TRBV7-9 to TRBJ2-1, with 11 nucleotides matching TRBD2. There are 19 residues in the CDR3. J was trimmed by 3 bases and V by 1 base; bases with no gene match: 11. CDR1 SEHNR and CDR2 FQNEAQ come from the germline V gene (reference sequence).

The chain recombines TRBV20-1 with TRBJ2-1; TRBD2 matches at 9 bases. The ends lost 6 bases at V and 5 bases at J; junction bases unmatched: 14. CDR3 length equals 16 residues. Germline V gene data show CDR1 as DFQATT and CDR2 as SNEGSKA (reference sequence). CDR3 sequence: CSAGEYSAGGNNEQFF. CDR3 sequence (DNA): TGCAGTGCGGGAGAATACTCAGCGGGGGGCAACAATGAGCAGTTCTTC.

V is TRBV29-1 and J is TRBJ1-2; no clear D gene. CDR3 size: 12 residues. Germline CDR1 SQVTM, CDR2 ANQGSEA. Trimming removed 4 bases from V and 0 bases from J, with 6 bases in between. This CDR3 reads CSVGGSNYGYTF. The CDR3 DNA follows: TGCAGCGTTGGAGGATCTAACTATGGCTACACCTTC. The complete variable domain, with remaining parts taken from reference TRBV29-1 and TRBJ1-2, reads SAVISQKPSRDICQRGTSLTIQCQVDSQVTMMFWYRQQPGQSLTLIATANQGSEATYESGFVIDKFPISRPNLTFSTLTVSNMSPEDSSIYLCSVGGSNYGYTFGSGTRLTVV.

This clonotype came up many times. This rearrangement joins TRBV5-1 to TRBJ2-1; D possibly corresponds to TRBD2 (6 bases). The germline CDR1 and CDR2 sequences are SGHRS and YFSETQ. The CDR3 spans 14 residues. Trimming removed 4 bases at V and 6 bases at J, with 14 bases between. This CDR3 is CASSKGRGGNEQFF. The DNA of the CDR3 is TGCGCCAGCAGCAAGGGTCGGGGAGGCAATGAGCAGTTCTTC.

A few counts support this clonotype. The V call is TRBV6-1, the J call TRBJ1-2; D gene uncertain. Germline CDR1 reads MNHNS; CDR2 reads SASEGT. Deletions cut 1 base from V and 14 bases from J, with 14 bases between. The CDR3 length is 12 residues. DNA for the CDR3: TGTGCCAGCAGTGAAGGTACCCGTGCAGGAACCTTC. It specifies CASSEGTRAGTF.

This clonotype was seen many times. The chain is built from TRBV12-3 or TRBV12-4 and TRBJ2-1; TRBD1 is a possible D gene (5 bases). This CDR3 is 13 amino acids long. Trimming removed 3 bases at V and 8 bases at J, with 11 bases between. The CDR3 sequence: CASSFVQGYEQFF. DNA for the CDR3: TGTGCCAGCAGTTTTGTTCAGGGCTATGAGCAGTTCTTC.

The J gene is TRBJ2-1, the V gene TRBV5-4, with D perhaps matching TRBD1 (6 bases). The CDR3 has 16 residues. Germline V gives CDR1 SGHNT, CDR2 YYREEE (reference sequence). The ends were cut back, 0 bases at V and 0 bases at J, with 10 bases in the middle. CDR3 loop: CASSLDTGSSYNEQFF. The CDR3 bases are TGTGCCAGCAGCTTGGACACAGGGAGCTCCTACAATGAGCAGTTCTTC.

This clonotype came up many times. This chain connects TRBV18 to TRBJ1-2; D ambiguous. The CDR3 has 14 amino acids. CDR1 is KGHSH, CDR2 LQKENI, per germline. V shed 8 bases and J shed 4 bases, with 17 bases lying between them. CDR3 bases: TGTGCCAGCCTAACATCAGGACCTCCCTATGGCTACACCTTC. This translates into CASLTSGPPYGYTF. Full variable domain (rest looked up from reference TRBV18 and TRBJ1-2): NAGVMQNPRHLVRRRGQEARLRCSPMKGHSHVYWYRQLPEEGLKFMVYLQKENIIDESGMPKERFSAEFPKEGPSILRIQQVVRGDSAAYFCASLTSGPPYGYTFGSGTRLTVV.

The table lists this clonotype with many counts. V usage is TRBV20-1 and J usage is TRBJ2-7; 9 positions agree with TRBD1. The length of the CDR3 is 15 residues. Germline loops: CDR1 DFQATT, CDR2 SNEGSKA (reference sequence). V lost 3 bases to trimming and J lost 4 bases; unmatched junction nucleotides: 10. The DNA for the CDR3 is TGCAGTGCTAGCCGAATACAGGGGGCGCTTTACGAGCAGTACTTC. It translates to CSASRIQGALYEQYF.